Below, one T cell receptor beta chain is given with its context. Its antigen is unknown. This sample is drawn from a study of OX40 agonist ivuxolimab in advanced cancers. Study background: Every 2 weeks, patients received ivuxolimab intravenously, dosed at 0.01 to 10 mg/kg. Partial responses were achieved by three patients, one with hepatocellular carcinoma and two with cutaneous melanoma.

This table comes from immunoSEQ multiplex PCR, and its TCRdb copy is limited to in-frame clones, with some not included. The top ten hold less than 12% of the sample, which has around 76,000 clones, 70% to 90% seen once. Study-wide findings and caveats: Expanded clones were, on average, more numerous among CD8+ T cells than CD4+.

CDR3 size: 15 residues. Germline CDR1 reads SGHAT; CDR2 reads FQNNGV. The V gene end was trimmed by 1 base and the J gene end by 1 base; junction bases not matched to a gene: 1. The sequencing used CD4+ or CD8+ T cells sorted from blood, collected in a trial of the OX40 agonist ivuxolimab. This receptor was obtained from an adult with an advanced solid tumor such as melanoma, head and neck, liver or kidney cancer. The chain recombines TRBV11-2 with TRBJ2-1; TRBD2 agrees at 7 bases. Written as DNA, the CDR3 is TGTGCCAGCAGCTTAGGAGCGGGATCCTACAATGAGCAGTTCTTC. Translated, it gives CASSLGAGSYNEQFF.